The 29 T cell receptor beta chains in this list originate from one sample, sequenced in a study of CD8+ T cells in alopecia areata. Reverse transcription of extracted RNA yielded cDNA, which provided the sequencing template. Produced via immunoSEQ multiplex PCR; TCRdb's table is partial and in-frame only. The sample carries 130,000 or so clones, less than 50% recorded once. The sample consisted of NKG2D-low CD8+ T cells sorted from blood. Every receptor here comes from a human donor with alopecia areata.

The CDR3 DNA reads as TGTGCCAGCAGTTACCAGAGGGGAAGTTTAATGGGCTACACCTTC. Translating gives CASSYQRGSLMGYTF. The chain links TRBV6-5 to TRBJ1-2; TRBD1 is a possible D gene (5 bases). Looked up from germline, CDR1 is MNHEY and CDR2 is SVGAGI. The CDR3 spans 15 residues. The ends were cut back, 2 bases at V and 8 bases at J, with 18 bases in the middle.

J is TRBJ2-3 and V is TRBV29-1; no firm D call. Germline assignment: CDR1 SQVTM and CDR2 ANQGSEA. The CDR3 consists of 9 residues. CDR3 amino acids: CSSTDTQYF. The CDR3 DNA sequence: TGCAGTTCTACAGATACGCAGTATTTT.

In its sample, this clone was seen a few times. The CDR3, as DNA: TGTGCCAGCAGCCTCGCGGGGGGCGAGCAGTACTTC. It specifies CASSLAGGEQYF. The rearrangement uses TRBV14 and TRBJ2-7; 8 nucleotides line up with TRBD2. Germline V gives CDR1 SGHDN, CDR2 FVKESK. The CDR3 length is 12 residues. The J segment lost 6 bases and the V segment lost 4 bases, leaving 2 bases of the junction unmatched.

The chain is built from TRBV30 and TRBJ2-7, with a tentative D call TRBD2 (5 bases). V lost 0 bases and J lost 7, with 13 bases in between. Germline V gene data show CDR1 as GTSNPN and CDR2 as SVGIG (reference sequence). The CDR3 has 13 amino acids. CDR3 DNA sequence: TGTGCCTGGAGTGTGGTTTCGCCGGGGGAGCAGTACTTC. Translating it yields CAWSVVSPGEQYF.

This chain uses TRBV5-1 with TRBJ2-3; D is uncertain. Germline values: CDR1 SGHRS, CDR2 YFSETQ. The CDR3 has 11 residues. Trimming took 7 bases from V and 3 from J, leaving 6 bases between them. The CDR3 DNA reads as TGCGCCAGCGGGCGTACAGATACGCAGTATTTT. It encodes CASGRTDTQYF.

Concerning this clone itself: This CDR3 is also generated by other DNA sequences in the sample. This chain uses TRBV5-6 with TRBJ2-2, with D tentatively TRBD2 (6 bases). V was pared by 4 bases and J by 7 bases, with 8 bases between. Germline V gene lookup returns CDR1 SGHDT and CDR2 YYEEEE. This CDR3 region has 12 residues. This CDR3 is CASSPGDGELFF. CDR3 bases: TGTGCCAGCAGCCCGGGGGACGGGGAGCTGTTTTTT. Full variable domain (missing parts from reference TRBV5-6 and TRBJ2-2): DAGVTQSPTHLIKTRGQQVTLRCSPKSGHDTVSWYQQALGQGPQFIFQYYEEEERQRGNFPDRFSGHQFPNYSSELNVNALLLGDSALYLCASSPGDGELFFGEGSRLTVL.

The rearrangement uses TRBV2 and TRBJ1-1, with D perhaps TRBD1 (5 bases). V shed 7 bases and J shed 8 bases, with 8 bases lying between them. Germline CDR1 SNHLY, CDR2 FYNNEI. The CDR3 covers 10 residues. The CDR3 region is CASNGAEAFF. DNA for the CDR3: TGTGCCAGCAACGGGGCCGAAGCTTTCTTT.

This CDR3 reads CASSLTPQDRGNSPLHF. CDR3 nucleotide sequence: TGCGCCAGCAGCCTCACTCCCCAGGACAGGGGCAATTCACCCCTCCACTTT. The V and J genes are TRBV5-1 and TRBJ1-6, with 9 bases that match TRBD1. The CDR3 is made up of 17 amino acids. CDR1 is SGHRS, CDR2 YFSETQ, per germline. Trimming cost V 4 bases and J 7 bases; bases outside gene matches: 12.

Only a few counts were recorded for this clone. V and J are TRBV28 and TRBJ2-3; 11 bases are a match to TRBD1. The CDR3 extends over 14 amino acids. Trimming took 6 bases from V and 3 from J; bases not matched to a gene: 2. CDR1 and CDR2 from the germline V gene are MDHEN and SYDVKM. This CDR3 is CASRRDRGTDTQYF. In nucleotides, the CDR3 is TGTGCCAGCAGACGGGACAGGGGGACAGATACGCAGTATTTT.

This clone appeared once. This sequence joins TRBV5-4 and TRBJ2-7; 8 bases are a match to TRBD2. The CDR3 sequence is 13 residues long. The J segment lost 3 bases and the V segment lost 1 base, leaving 0 bases of the junction unmatched. Looked up from germline, CDR1 is SGHNT and CDR2 is YYREEE (reference sequence). The CDR3 loop reads CASSLRGGYEQYF. For the CDR3, the DNA is TGTGCCAGCAGCTTGCGGGGGGGCTACGAGCAGTACTTC.

This clone was detected a few times. The chain combines TRBV28 with TRBJ2-3; 13 bases are a match to TRBD2. Germline trimming cut 5 bases from V and 0 bases from J; bases unmatched to any gene: 8. The CDR3 consists of 18 residues. Germline V gives CDR1 MDHEN, CDR2 SYDVKM. The CDR3 DNA reads TGTGCCAGCAGTCTCACTAGCGGGAGGGCCCCCAGCACAGATACGCAGTATTTT. This encodes CASSLTSGRAPSTDTQYF.

This clone was found a few times. This sequence joins TRBV29-1 and TRBJ2-7; the D gene could be TRBD1 or TRBD2 (7 bases each). Trimming stripped 6 bases from V and 3 bases from J, with 12 bases between. The CDR3 has 12 residues. Germline CDR1 reads SQVTM; CDR2 reads ANQGSEA. The CDR3 nucleotides are TGCAGCGTCGCGGGGGACAGCTACGAGCAGTACTTC. It translates to CSVAGDSYEQYF.

The CDR3 here is CASSEGNTEAFF. The DNA for the CDR3 is TGTGCCAGCAGTGAAGGGAACACTGAAGCTTTCTTT. The V and J genes are TRBV27 and TRBJ1-1; D not resolved. V was cut by 5 bases and J by 1 base, with 5 bases left in between. The CDR3 has 12 residues. Germline CDR1 reads MNHEY; CDR2 reads SMNVEV (reference sequence).

The gene calls are TRBV30 and TRBJ2-3; no clear D. The germline gives CDR1 GTSNPN, CDR2 SVGIG (reference sequence). The length of the CDR3 is 15 residues. V shed 0 bases and J shed 3 bases, with 13 bases lying between them. Here the CDR3 DNA reads TGTGCCTGGAGTGTGGTAGCTTTCGGGACAGATACGCAGTATTTT. Translation gives CAWSVVAFGTDTQYF.

The V gene is TRBV5-6, the J gene TRBJ2-7; perhaps TRBD2 as D (5 bases). Germline assignment: CDR1 SGHDT and CDR2 YYEEEE. Between the trimmed V and J ends, which lost 4 bases and 6 bases, there was a span of 11 bases. The CDR3 has 12 residues. CDR3 sequence reads: CASSPPAGEQYF. CDR3 bases: TGTGCCAGCAGCCCCCCGGCGGGCGAGCAGTACTTC.

The chain uses TRBV18 and TRBJ1-1, with D perhaps TRBD1 (6 bases). The CDR3 runs 14 residues. Germline CDR1 KGHSH, CDR2 LQKENI. V was pared by 4 bases and J by 4 bases, with 13 bases between. CDR3 protein: CASSQTQGSTEAFF. CDR3 DNA sequence: TGTGCCAGCTCACAAACACAGGGAAGCACTGAAGCTTTCTTT. Using reference TRBV18 and TRBJ1-1 for the parts outside the CDR3, the full variable domain is NAGVMQNPRHLVRRRGQEARLRCSPMKGHSHVYWYRQLPEEGLKFMVYLQKENIIDESGMPKERFSAEFPKEGPSILRIQQVVRGDSAAYFCASSQTQGSTEAFFGQGTRLTVV.

The rearrangement uses TRBV6-5 and TRBJ1-5; D is ambiguous. The CDR3 is 13 amino acids. Germline assignment: CDR1 MNHEY and CDR2 SVGAGI. V was pared by 0 bases and J by 4 bases, with 4 bases between. The CDR3 reads CASSYSENQPQHF. In DNA, the CDR3 is TGTGCCAGCAGTTACTCGGAGAATCAGCCCCAGCATTTT.

A single count supports this clone. The chain carries TRBV4-2 and TRBJ2-1, with D maybe TRBD2 (7 bases). V gave up 6 bases and J gave up 8 bases, with 14 bases separating them. The germline V gene encodes CDR1 LGHNA and CDR2 YNFKEQ. There are 13 residues in the CDR3. Written as DNA, the CDR3 is TGTGCCAGCAGGGGGGGGGCACGGGATGAGCAGTTCTTC. It yields the protein CASRGGARDEQFF.

The chain couples TRBV9 to TRBJ2-5; TRBD1 is a possible D gene (6 bases). CDR3 size: 14 residues. The germline gives CDR1 SGDLS, CDR2 YYNGEE. Between the trimmed V and J ends, which lost 2 bases and 5 bases, there was a span of 13 bases. The CDR3 region is CASSVVGQYETQYF. As DNA, the CDR3 is TGTGCCAGCAGCGTTGTTGGACAGTATGAGACCCAGTACTTC.

The rearrangement joins TRBV5-8 to TRBJ2-2; D is unresolved. Germline-derived CDR1 and CDR2 are SGHTS and YDEGEE. V was pared by 3 bases and J by 3 bases, with 3 bases between. The CDR3 runs to 12 residues. The DNA of the CDR3 is TGTGCCAGCAGCTGGTACACCGGGGAGCTGTTTTTT. It translates to CASSWYTGELFF.

The count of this clone is one. J is TRBJ2-7 and V is TRBV5-1; 8 bases match TRBD2. The CDR3 has 15 amino acids. V lost 0 bases to trimming and J lost 2 bases; unmatched junction nucleotides: 4. Germline V gene lookup returns CDR1 SGHRS and CDR2 YFSETQ. This CDR3 is CASSLVSGVAYEQYF. The CDR3 bases are TGCGCCAGCAGCTTGGTTAGCGGGGTCGCCTACGAGCAGTACTTC.

V is TRBV27 and J is TRBJ1-2; D is unresolved. CDR1 is MNHEY and CDR2 is SMNVEV in the germline V gene (reference sequence). The CDR3 length is 15 residues. V was pared by 4 bases and J by 4 bases, with 16 bases between. The DNA for the CDR3 is TGTGCCAGCAGTTCGGTTTTCGACGGCCTCTATGGCTACACCTTC. Protein sequence: CASSSVFDGLYGYTF.

This clone has just a few counts. This sequence joins TRBV29-1 and TRBJ2-3, with D tentatively TRBD2 (5 bases). V was pared by 5 bases and J by 9 bases, with 9 bases between. This CDR3 is built from 10 residues. CDR1 is SQVTM, CDR2 ANQGSEA, per germline. The CDR3 loop reads CSVLRETQYF. DNA of the CDR3: TGCAGCGTTCTCCGGGAAACGCAGTATTTT.

V usage is TRBV27 and J usage is TRBJ2-1; D gene uncertain. The germline V and J ends were trimmed by 5 bases and 3 bases, with 11 bases remaining between them. CDR1 MNHEY and CDR2 SMNVEV come from the germline V gene (reference sequence). CDR3 length: 14 residues. The CDR3: CASSPTWDYNEQFF. The DNA of the CDR3 is TGTGCCAGCAGTCCGACCTGGGACTACAATGAGCAGTTCTTC.

This clone was counted a few times. Other DNA sequences in this specimen translate into the identical CDR3. The rearrangement links TRBV29-1 to TRBJ2-1, with D possibly TRBD2 on 6 matching bases. This CDR3 is 11 amino acids long. Trimming took 6 bases from V and 7 from J, leaving 10 bases between them. Per germline, CDR1 SQVTM and CDR2 ANQGSEA. The CDR3 DNA sequence: TGCAGCGTCCCGCGGGGAAATGAGCAGTTCTTC. Translated, it gives CSVPRGNEQFF.

The table lists this clone with many counts. The rearrangement links TRBV28 to TRBJ2-7; D not certain. V was pared by 6 bases and J by 2 bases, with 17 bases between. CDR1 is MDHEN and CDR2 is SYDVKM in the germline V gene. The CDR3 contains 15 residues. The CDR3 reads CASSPMAASPYEQYF. CDR3 DNA sequence: TGTGCCAGCAGCCCCATGGCAGCAAGTCCCTACGAGCAGTACTTC.

The V gene is TRBV30, the J gene TRBJ2-2; D call uncertain. CDR1 GTSNPN and CDR2 SVGIG come from the germline V gene (reference sequence). The V end was cut by 2 bases, the J end by 6 bases, with 10 bases between. There are 13 residues in the CDR3. CDR3 in DNA: TGTGCCTGGAGTCCCGCTGGGGCCGGGGAGCTGTTTTTT. Protein sequence: CAWSPAGAGELFF.

As DNA, the CDR3 is TGTGCCTGGAGTGTATCTAGCGGGGGGGCCGTTCAGTACTTC. Amino acid sequence: CAWSVSSGGAVQYF. The genes are TRBV30 and TRBJ2-5, with 12 bases lining up with TRBD2. Germline trimming cut 0 bases from V and 11 bases from J; bases unmatched to any gene: 7. The CDR3 contains 14 residues. The germline V gene encodes CDR1 GTSNPN and CDR2 SVGIG (reference sequence).

The rearrangement links TRBV4-3 to TRBJ2-5; no definite D call. The CDR3 is 15 amino acids. CDR1 and CDR2 (germline): LGHNA, YSLEER. The V and J ends lost 4 bases and 2 bases respectively, with 14 bases between them. CDR3 region: CASSREGGPQETQYF. Written as DNA, the CDR3 is TGCGCCAGCAGCCGGGAAGGCGGCCCGCAAGAGACCCAGTACTTC.